The present TCR beta chain was sequenced within a study of blood T cell repertoires in COVID-19. Study overall: Acute-phase and convalescent COVID-19 samples originated in the United States, Italy and Spain. Nucleic acid was either cDNA or gDNA, and it came from T cells, B-cell-depleted T cells, or PBMCs.

Germline assignment: CDR1 KGHSH and CDR2 LQKENI. The V gene lost 3 bases and the J gene lost 5 bases, with 11 bases spanning the gap. This CDR3 has 14 residues. Original handling: Amplification of reference gene primers was used by the study to estimate nucleated cell counts. Repertoires were generated with immunoSEQ multiplex PCR, while TCRdb's copy carries only in-frame clones and drops some. V, J and clone size are taken as reported in that table, and D and trimming were inferred from the DNA itself. This table holds 80,000 to 100,000 clones, 80% found once. The TCR was taken from a human donor in a cohort sampled during active COVID-19. Specimen: peripheral blood. This chain joins TRBV18 and TRBJ2-1; perhaps TRBD1 as D (6 bases). The CDR3 nucleotides read TGTGCCAGCTCACCGGAGACAGGAAACAATGAGCAGTTCTTC. This sequence encodes CASSPETGNNEQFF.